These 6 T cell receptor beta chains were all obtained from the same sample, sequenced in a study of blood T cell repertoires in COVID-19. Assay: immunoSEQ multiplex PCR; the TCRdb copy retains only in-frame clones and omits some. The data show over 600,000 clones, with 85% to 90% seen just once and roughly 0.26% held by the top ten. The material sequenced was peripheral blood. The receptors were sampled from a young woman with acute or convalescent COVID-19.

The chain recombines TRBV30 with TRBJ1-6; 10 bases align to TRBD1. Germline V lookup: CDR1 GTSNPN, CDR2 SVGIG (reference sequence). Trimming took 4 bases from V and 6 from J; bases not matched to a gene: 9. The CDR3 sequence is 16 residues long. The CDR3: CAWILTGDRGNSPLHF. The CDR3 DNA reads as TGTGCCTGGATCCTAACCGGGGACAGGGGTAATTCACCCCTCCACTTT.

The chain combines TRBV30 with TRBJ1-3; D unresolved. The germline CDR1 and CDR2 sequences are GTSNPN and SVGIG (reference sequence). The CDR3 has 13 residues. CDR3 sequence reads: CVAGSSSGNTIYF. The CDR3 bases are TGTGTCGCAGGCTCCTCCTCTGGAAACACCATATATTTT.

The rearrangement uses TRBV7-6 and TRBJ2-3; 11 bases map to TRBD2. The germline gives CDR1 SGHVS, CDR2 FNYEAQ. Unmatched junction bases numbered 1, after V lost 5 bases and J lost 0 bases. The CDR3 is 15 residues long. CDR3 region: CASSRLAGSTDTQYF. The CDR3 region has the DNA TGTGCCAGCAGCCGACTAGCGGGGAGCACAGATACGCAGTATTTT.

J is TRBJ1-6 and V is TRBV3-1 (or the pseudogene TRBV3-2), with D possibly TRBD1 on 5 matching bases. Trimming left V 2 bases short and J 10 bases short, with 9 bases between. The CDR3 spans 13 residues. In germline, CDR1 is LGHDT, CDR2 YNNKEL (reference sequence). The CDR3 DNA follows: TGTGCCAGCAGCCAATACCAGGGATCACCCCTCCACTTT. As protein: CASSQYQGSPLHF.

In its sample, this clone was seen a few times. The V call is TRBV19, the J call TRBJ1-5, with a weak D call TRBD1 (5 bases). Trimming cost V 4 bases and J 2 bases, with 15 bases left between them. Germline CDR1 and CDR2: LNHDA and SQIVND (reference sequence). CDR3 length: 16 residues. This CDR3 is CASSRVLGRGNQPQHF. The CDR3 coding sequence is TGTGCCAGTAGTAGGGTCTTGGGGCGCGGCAATCAGCCCCAGCATTTT.

The rearrangement links TRBV19 to TRBJ2-6; D unresolved. The CDR3 is 15 residues long. CDR1 and CDR2 (germline): LNHDA, SQIVND (reference sequence). Trimming took 6 bases from V and 4 from J, leaving 13 bases between them. The CDR3 loop is CASSETPAGANVLTF. The CDR3 DNA follows: TGTGCCAGTAGCGAGACACCCGCCGGGGCCAACGTCCTGACTTTC. The full variable domain, rest sourced from reference TRBV19 and TRBJ2-6, is DGGITQSPKYLFRKEGQNVTLSCEQNLNHDAMYWYRQDPGQGLRLIYYSQIVNDFQKGDIAEGYSVSREKKESFPLTVTSAQKNPTAFYLCASSETPAGANVLTFGAGSRLTVL.